This section outlines one T cell receptor (gamma chain) sequence together with its context. Taking its sample share into account, this clone is medium-sized (0.01 to 0.1%). There is no known antigen for this receptor. No base quality values were provided; no much bigger clone lies one nucleotide off. From V the trimming removes 5 bases and from J it removes 5 bases, while the gene matches leave 6 bases of the junction unaccounted for. From the cysteine up to the phenylalanine, the CDR3 has a length of 12 residues. Solely the CDR3 DNA is kept, with 36 bases framed from the first base. The germline V gene (reference sequence) yields GITISATS for CDR1 and ISYDGTV for CDR2. TCR sequencing was performed on genomic DNA from peripheral blood mononuclear cells isolated from patients and controls. As controls, around 23 healthy adult blood donors (median age about 60 years; approximately 12 males and approximately eleven females) were included and were matched to patients for age and sex.

Both library methods used multiplex PCR with primers targeting conserved V and J regions of the TCR genes. The amplicons were purified, pooled and then sequenced on an Illumina MiSeq platform. In the original analysis: MiXCR performed V(D)J alignment, clonotype assembly and translation, and VDJtools was used for functionality assessment and CDR3 repertoire analyses. CDR3 followed the IMGT definition, and analyses included only productive sequences that used functional genes, leaving out ORF genes and pseudogenes. A custom Python script searched for identical amino acid CDR3s of major clonotypes (frequency >=5%) across all patients and controls. To compare clonotype frequencies between patients and controls, a one-sided non-parametric Wilcoxon test was applied. TCRdb processed the public reads again with the CATT caller, after which rows with matching DNA were combined. These V and J calls derive from TCRdb rather than the authors' analysis. This sample is represented by about 610 gamma-chain clones; about 15% of them were singletons. Together, the top ten hold 36% of the sample.

The data were obtained in a study of gamma delta lymphoproliferative disorders and STAT genes (dated by TCRdb to 2016 to 2019). Notes on the research overall: The LymphoTrack Dx TCRG Assay was used to prepare gamma-chain libraries from at least 50 ng of genomic DNA. Within a larger immunophenotypic and STAT-mutation study, TCR gamma and delta CDR3 repertoires were profiled by deep sequencing in Tgammadelta lymphoproliferative disease patients and healthy controls. Because no corresponding Invivoscribe delta assay was available, delta-chain libraries were prepared according to the EuroClonality-NGS working group standard operating procedure. To confirm the results, all delta-chain samples and a couple of gamma-chain samples were sequenced a second time.

Results the study describes overall, beyond this receptor: T cells in controls likely covered a range of maturation stages, whereas leukemic cells were skewed toward terminal effectors, which could potentially limit comparisons between patients and controls. The authors noted that NGS specificity may be reduced at low frequencies, so the public or private nature of leukemic clones needs confirmation. Almost every major gamma and delta clonotype in patients was public, meaning shared with at least one healthy donor, and only a couple of gamma clonotypes were private to disease. When whole repertoires were clustered, patient gamma repertoires were grouped separately from healthy controls, whereas no separation between groups was observed for delta repertoires.

This receptor was identified in a human donor in good health. The source material was blood. This chain is built from TRGV9 and TRGJ1 or TRGJ2. The J gene, absent from TCRdb, was called here by matching the DNA to germline. The nucleotides read TGTGCCTTGTGGGTACGGAATTATAAGAAACTCTTT. Its amino acids are CALWVRNYKKLF.